The 21 T cell receptor beta chains given below trace back to one sample, sequenced in a study of blood T cell repertoires in COVID-19. Assay: immunoSEQ multiplex PCR; the TCRdb copy retains only in-frame clones and omits some. Of about 220,000 clones listed, roughly four fifths are singletons. Sample: peripheral blood. These receptors came from a woman between 65 and 79 years old with COVID-19, enrolled during active disease.

A few counts support this clone. The gene calls are TRBV19 and TRBJ1-5; D unclear. The CDR3 extends over 13 amino acids. The ends were cut back, 5 bases at V and 7 bases at J, with 12 bases in the middle. CDR1 is LNHDA and CDR2 is SQIVND in the germline V gene (reference sequence). The CDR3 region has the DNA TGTGCCAGTAGTTCTCAAATGGGCCAGCCCCAGCATTTT. Protein sequence: CASSSQMGQPQHF.

V gene TRBV18 combines with J gene TRBJ2-3, with D possibly matching TRBD2 (6 bases). V was pared by 3 bases and J by 1 base, with 11 bases between. The CDR3 runs to 15 residues. Germline V gene sequence: CDR1 KGHSH, CDR2 LQKENI. In DNA, the CDR3 is TGTGCCAGCTCACCCGGCCCTAGCGGCACAGATACGCAGTATTTT. Translating gives CASSPGPSGTDTQYF. The full variable domain, its missing parts supplied by reference TRBV18 and TRBJ2-3, is NAGVMQNPRHLVRRRGQEARLRCSPMKGHSHVYWYRQLPEEGLKFMVYLQKENIIDESGMPKERFSAEFPKEGPSILRIQQVVRGDSAAYFCASSPGPSGTDTQYFGPGTRLTVL.

This chain uses TRBV19 with TRBJ2-1, with 8 bases that match TRBD2. The trim removed 5 bases at V and 9 bases at J, leaving 9 bases unmatched. The CDR3 runs to 14 residues. CDR1 LNHDA and CDR2 SQIVND come from the germline V gene (reference sequence). The CDR3 here is CASSPGLAGSEQFF. DNA of the CDR3: TGTGCCAGTAGTCCAGGACTAGCCGGGAGTGAGCAGTTCTTC.

The rearrangement joins TRBV3-1 (or the pseudogene TRBV3-2) to TRBJ2-2; 12 bases match TRBD2. The CDR3 totals 18 residues. V lost 1 base to trimming and J lost 3 bases; unmatched junction nucleotides: 6. Germline CDR1 and CDR2: LGHDT and YNNKEL (reference sequence). The CDR3 DNA sequence: TGTGCCAGCAGCCAAGGACTAGCGGGAGAACAGTACACCGGGGAGCTGTTTTTT. It specifies CASSQGLAGEQYTGELFF.

This clone was picked up one time. J is TRBJ1-2 and V is TRBV7-6; 8 bases match TRBD1. This CDR3 has 14 amino acids. Germline V gene data show CDR1 as SGHVS and CDR2 as FNYEAQ. The V gene end was trimmed by 0 bases and the J gene end by 9 bases; junction bases not matched to a gene: 6. The CDR3 nucleotides are TGTGCCAGCAGCTTAGCCCAACAGGGGGACAGCTACACCTTC. As protein: CASSLAQQGDSYTF. Complete variable domain (other parts from reference TRBV7-6 and TRBJ1-2): GAGVSQSPRYKVTKRGQDVALRCDPISGHVSLYWYRQALGQGPEFLTYFNYEAQQDKSGLPNDRFSAERPEGSISTLTIQRTEQRDSAMYRCASSLAQQGDSYTFGSGTRLTVV.

The gene calls are TRBV9 and TRBJ2-3, with D hard to call. The germline gives CDR1 SGDLS, CDR2 YYNGEE. With 3 bases removed from V and 5 bases from J, the gap between germline ends came to 10 bases. CDR3 size: 13 residues. CDR3 region: CASSARLGDTQYF. In nucleotides, the CDR3 is TGTGCCAGCAGCGCGAGGTTGGGAGATACGCAGTATTTT.

The chain's CDR3 is CASTLAGAQEQYF. Here the CDR3 DNA reads TGTGCCAGCACCCTAGCGGGGGCTCAAGAGCAGTACTTC. This rearrangement joins TRBV11-2 to TRBJ2-7; 10 bases are a match to TRBD2. Germline V lookup: CDR1 SGHAT, CDR2 FQNNGV. V lost 7 bases to trimming and J lost 7 bases; unmatched junction nucleotides: 7. This CDR3 contains 13 residues.

The chain uses TRBV28 and TRBJ1-4, with 7 nucleotides matching TRBD1. The V segment lost 5 bases and the J segment 6 bases; nucleotides outside the gene matches: 12. Looked up from germline, CDR1 is MDHEN and CDR2 is SYDVKM. The CDR3 is made up of 16 amino acids. The CDR3 spells CASSLPLQGRDEKLFF. The CDR3 DNA reads as TGTGCCAGCAGTCTCCCTTTACAGGGGAGAGATGAAAAACTGTTTTTT.

The table lists this clone with a count of one. The chain uses TRBV18 and TRBJ1-1, with 7 bases fitting TRBD1. Germline V lookup: CDR1 KGHSH, CDR2 LQKENI. The CDR3 runs to 13 residues. Losses at the gene ends were 10 bases for V and 1 base for J; bases not matched to a gene: 6. DNA of the CDR3: TGTGCCACCCTGAGGGGGCAGAACACTGAAGCTTTCTTT. Translated, it gives CATLRGQNTEAFF.

The chain uses TRBV6-5 and TRBJ1-2, with D tentatively TRBD1 (6 bases). This CDR3 has 13 residues. The germline V gene encodes CDR1 MNHEY and CDR2 SVGAGI. V was shortened by 7 bases and J by 4 bases, with 13 bases between the two germline ends. CDR3 amino acids: CASTWEQGYGYTF. The CDR3 bases are TGTGCCAGCACGTGGGAACAGGGCTATGGCTACACCTTC.

The V gene is TRBV18, the J gene TRBJ1-1; 7 bases fit TRBD1. Germline trimming cut 5 bases from V and 3 bases from J; bases unmatched to any gene: 3. The CDR3 totals 13 residues. CDR1 is KGHSH, CDR2 LQKENI, per germline. In DNA, the CDR3 is TGTGCCAGCTCAGCCCAGGGGGACACTGAAGCTTTCTTT. It encodes CASSAQGDTEAFF.

Regarding this clone: Other DNA sequences in this specimen translate into the identical CDR3. This sequence joins TRBV2 and TRBJ1-2; 11 bases map to TRBD1. The V gene end was trimmed by 7 bases and the J gene end by 2 bases; junction bases not matched to a gene: 3. Per the germline V gene, CDR1 is SNHLY and CDR2 is FYNNEI. The CDR3 length is 14 residues. CDR3 sequence: CASTRDRGNYGYTF. CDR3 nucleotide sequence: TGTGCCAGCACTAGGGACAGGGGGAACTATGGCTACACCTTC.

This clone was picked up a small number of times. The rearrangement links TRBV19 to TRBJ2-6; TRBD1 might be the D (6 bases). Germline V gene lookup returns CDR1 LNHDA and CDR2 SQIVND (reference sequence). The V end lost 7 bases, the J end lost 0 bases, and 10 bases lay between the germline ends. CDR3 length: 15 residues. This CDR3 reads CASTLGGSGANVLTF. The CDR3 DNA is TGTGCCAGTACCCTAGGGGGCTCTGGGGCCAACGTCCTGACTTTC. The full variable domain, with the rest looked up from reference TRBV19 and TRBJ2-6, is DGGITQSPKYLFRKEGQNVTLSCEQNLNHDAMYWYRQDPGQGLRLIYYSQIVNDFQKGDIAEGYSVSREKKESFPLTVTSAQKNPTAFYLCASTLGGSGANVLTFGAGSRLTVL.

The genes are TRBV29-1 and TRBJ2-5, with D possibly matching TRBD1 (6 bases). The CDR3 covers 12 residues. Germline V gene lookup returns CDR1 SQVTM and CDR2 ANQGSEA. Trimming pared 6 bases from V and 2 bases from J, leaving 10 bases between. The CDR3 protein is CSVDSTQETQYF. CDR3 coding DNA: TGCAGCGTGGACAGTACGCAAGAGACCCAGTACTTC.

The chain uses TRBV28 and TRBJ2-1; D is undetermined. The CDR3 loop spans 12 amino acids. V was shortened by 9 bases and J by 6 bases, with 12 bases between the two germline ends. Per the germline V gene, CDR1 is MDHEN and CDR2 is SYDVKM. The CDR3 region is CASEMTGNEQFF. CDR3 DNA: TGTGCCAGTGAGATGACTGGCAATGAGCAGTTCTTC.

The chain links TRBV7-9 to TRBJ1-1; TRBD1 matches at 9 bases. The CDR3 loop spans 18 amino acids. Germline assignment: CDR1 SEHNR and CDR2 FQNEAQ (reference sequence). V shed 3 bases and J 6 bases; nucleotides not matched to a gene: 17. In DNA, the CDR3 is TGTGCCAGCAGCTTGGGAGCGGACAGGGGAGGCTCATGGGCTGAAGCTTTCTTT. It yields the protein CASSLGADRGGSWAEAFF. The variable domain in full, completed from reference TRBV7-9 and TRBJ1-1, reads DTGVSQNPRHKITKRGQNVTFRCDPISEHNRLYWYRQTLGQGPEFLTYFQNEAQLEKSRLLSDRFSAERPKGSFSTLEIQRTEQGDSAMYLCASSLGADRGGSWAEAFFGQGTRLTVV.

V usage is TRBV7-3 and J usage is TRBJ2-1; TRBD2 might be the D (6 bases). CDR3 length: 13 amino acids. V lost 1 base and J 6 bases, leaving 7 bases between the germline ends. Germline CDR1 and CDR2: SGHTA and FQGTGA. Here the CDR3 DNA reads TGTGCCAGCAGCTTAATAGCGGCCAATGAGCAGTTCTTC. The encoded protein is CASSLIAANEQFF.

V and J are TRBV6-1 and TRBJ2-5; TRBD2 agrees at 12 bases. CDR3 size: 21 residues. Looked up from germline, CDR1 is MNHNS and CDR2 is SASEGT. Trimming cost V 1 base and J 4 bases; bases outside gene matches: 19. In nucleotides, the CDR3 is TGTGCCAGCAGTGAAGTCCCTTTAACTAGCGGGAGGAGTTTGAGTGGAGAGACCCAGTACTTC. Translated: CASSEVPLTSGRSLSGETQYF.

This sequence joins TRBV7-9 and TRBJ2-3; perhaps TRBD2 as D (6 bases). The CDR3 has 12 amino acids. CDR1 and CDR2 from the germline V gene are SEHNR and FQNEAQ (reference sequence). Deletions cut 1 base from V and 8 bases from J, with 7 bases between. The CDR3 loop is CASSLGLGTQYF. The CDR3 coding sequence is TGTGCCAGCAGCTTAGGACTAGGTACGCAGTATTTT.

This clone is a singleton in its sample. The chain carries TRBV5-5 and TRBJ2-2, with D maybe TRBD2 (5 bases). This CDR3 is 12 amino acids long. CDR1 and CDR2 (germline): SGHKS, YYEKEE (reference sequence). Trimming pared 4 bases from V and 15 bases from J, leaving 16 bases between. The CDR3 DNA is TGTGCCAGCAGCGACCACCGGGGAGTGTTGTTTTTT. Protein sequence: CASSDHRGVLFF.

J is TRBJ1-2 and V is TRBV6-2 or TRBV6-3, with no clear D. The CDR3 length is 14 residues. Per germline, CDR1 MNHEY and CDR2 SVGEGT. V lost 5 bases and J 8 bases, leaving 18 bases between the germline ends. The CDR3 bases are TGTGCCAGCAGTCCCCCCGCCGCCTCTAGGGGCTACACCTTC. Protein product: CASSPPAASRGYTF.